One sample yielded the 10 T cell receptor beta chains listed below, sequenced in a study of blood T cell repertoires in COVID-19. Sequencing used immunoSEQ multiplex PCR; TCRdb keeps in-frame clones, though not all of them. The data contain about 270,000 clones, roughly 86% of them seen just once; the ten biggest clones take up about 1%. Sequences were obtained from PBMCs or T cells enriched from blood (not recorded which). Receptors were obtained from a woman in her 30s who had recovered from COVID-19.

The chain has TRBV18 and TRBJ2-1; D might be TRBD1 (6 bases). The CDR3 runs to 15 residues. CDR1 is KGHSH and CDR2 is LQKENI in the germline V gene. V shed 2 bases and J shed 5 bases, with 13 bases lying between them. CDR3 bases: TGTGCCAGCTCACCAGGGGGCAAGGAGGACAATGAGCAGTTCTTC. Translated, it gives CASSPGGKEDNEQFF. Full variable domain (missing parts from reference TRBV18 and TRBJ2-1): NAGVMQNPRHLVRRRGQEARLRCSPMKGHSHVYWYRQLPEEGLKFMVYLQKENIIDESGMPKERFSAEFPKEGPSILRIQQVVRGDSAAYFCASSPGGKEDNEQFFGPGTRLTVL.

The chain uses TRBV4-1 and TRBJ1-2, with a possible D match to TRBD1 (5 bases). The germline V and J ends were trimmed by 3 bases and 6 bases, with 14 bases remaining between them. This CDR3 comprises 14 residues. Germline assignment: CDR1 MGHRA and CDR2 YSYEKL. The CDR3 DNA follows: TGCGCCAGCAGCCAGACCCCCACAGGCGATGGCTACACCTTC. Protein sequence: CASSQTPTGDGYTF.

The chain recombines TRBV10-3 with TRBJ2-2, with 8 nucleotides matching TRBD1. The CDR3 spans 15 residues. The germline gives CDR1 ENHRY, CDR2 SYGVKD. V dropped 7 bases and J dropped 5; count of bases not matched to a gene: 9. CDR3 DNA: TGTGCCATCAAAGAGGGACAGGAGAGGACCGGGGAGCTGTTTTTT. This gives the protein CAIKEGQERTGELFF.

The V call is TRBV19, the J call TRBJ2-5; a possible D gene is TRBD2 (6 bases). The CDR3 runs 15 residues. Germline loops: CDR1 LNHDA, CDR2 SQIVND (reference sequence). V was trimmed by 3 bases and J by 5 bases, leaving 16 bases between them. The CDR3 reads CASSILGGTGETQYF. CDR3 nucleotide sequence: TGTGCCAGTAGTATTCTCGGCGGGACCGGGGAGACCCAGTACTTC. Looking up the rest from reference TRBV19 and TRBJ2-5 gives the full variable domain: DGGITQSPKYLFRKEGQNVTLSCEQNLNHDAMYWYRQDPGQGLRLIYYSQIVNDFQKGDIAEGYSVSREKKESFPLTVTSAQKNPTAFYLCASSILGGTGETQYFGPGTRLLVL.

This sequence joins TRBV5-1 and TRBJ1-1; D may be TRBD1 (6 bases). V lost 4 bases to trimming and J lost 7 bases, with 17 bases between them. The V gene's germline CDR1 is SGHRS and CDR2 YFSETQ. The CDR3 has 14 residues. In nucleotides, the CDR3 is TGCGCCAGCAGCGCAGAACAGGGAGTTAGTGAAGCTTTCTTT. It translates to CASSAEQGVSEAFF.

J is TRBJ2-1 and V is TRBV13; 10 bases map to TRBD2. The J segment lost 0 bases and the V segment lost 6 bases, leaving 5 bases of the junction unmatched. Germline lookup yields CDR1 PRHDT and CDR2 FYEKMQ (reference sequence). The CDR3 runs to 16 residues. CDR3 in DNA: TGTGCCAGCAGTCTAGCGGGAGAACTCTCCTACAATGAGCAGTTCTTC. It encodes CASSLAGELSYNEQFF.

This chain joins TRBV19 and TRBJ2-7, with D possibly matching TRBD2 (6 bases). Per germline, CDR1 LNHDA and CDR2 SQIVND (reference sequence). The CDR3 covers 14 residues. V lost 4 bases and J 2 bases, leaving 12 bases between the germline ends. The CDR3 protein is CASSTPGDPYEQYF. The CDR3 DNA reads TGTGCCAGTAGTACCCCGGGGGACCCCTACGAGCAGTACTTC.

The CDR3 DNA follows: TGTGCCAGTAGAGCGACAGGGGGCGTCGGGGGAAACACCATATATTTT. Its protein is CASRATGGVGGNTIYF. The chain is built from TRBV19 and TRBJ1-3, with 10 bases identical to TRBD1. V gave up 6 bases and J gave up 4 bases; unmatched junction bases: 9. CDR3 length: 16 amino acids. The V gene's germline CDR1 is LNHDA and CDR2 SQIVND (reference sequence).

The chain combines TRBV2 with TRBJ1-2; 7 bases agree with TRBD1. This CDR3 comprises 15 residues. V shed 5 bases and J 8 bases; nucleotides not matched to a gene: 14. CDR1 SNHLY and CDR2 FYNNEI come from the germline V gene. The CDR3 loop reads CASSYRGVNYGGYTF. The CDR3 DNA follows: TGTGCCAGCAGTTACAGGGGCGTTAACTATGGCGGCTACACCTTC.

This chain connects TRBV2 to TRBJ1-2, with a weak D call TRBD1 (5 bases). The CDR3 is made up of 14 amino acids. V lost 6 bases to trimming and J lost 7 bases, with 18 bases between them. In germline, CDR1 is SNHLY, CDR2 FYNNEI. The CDR3 nucleotides are TGTGCCAGCAGAGCCGACAGCCAAGAAGTTGGCTACACCTTC. Amino acids: CASRADSQEVGYTF.